The next 23 T cell receptor beta chains were all read from a single sample in a study of beta chain features in type 1 diabetes. Expressed TCRB transcripts were sequenced after all isolated RNA was converted to cDNA. Some clones are missing from TCRdb's copy, which holds only in-frame ones; the method was immunoSEQ multiplex PCR. Here the sample spans more than 300,000 clones, over 9.5% being singletons. Sequenced: naive CD4+ T cells from blood. These TCRs come from a man aged 18-30 years in good health.

There are a few counts of this clone. The chain combines TRBV7-6 with TRBJ1-1; no clear D gene. The germline V gene has CDR1 SGHVS and CDR2 FNYEAQ. This CDR3 spans 12 amino acids. The ends were cut back, 5 bases at V and 0 bases at J, with 4 bases in the middle. CDR3 DNA sequence: TGTGCCAGCAGCGTCTTGAACACTGAAGCTTTCTTT. This codes for CASSVLNTEAFF.

The chain uses TRBV29-1 and TRBJ1-1; D may be TRBD1 (6 bases). This CDR3 contains 15 residues. The germline gives CDR1 SQVTM, CDR2 ANQGSEA. Between the trimmed V and J ends, which lost 5 bases and 1 base, there was a span of 17 bases. CDR3: CSVRTVDFANTEAFF. The DNA for the CDR3 is TGCAGCGTTCGGACAGTCGACTTCGCGAACACTGAAGCTTTCTTT.

The gene calls are TRBV6-1 and TRBJ1-5; D call uncertain. The CDR3 runs 14 residues. Germline CDR1 MNHNS, CDR2 SASEGT. Trimming removed 4 bases at V and 5 bases at J, with 12 bases between. This CDR3 is CASSGLLSDQPQHF. The CDR3 region has the DNA TGTGCCAGCAGTGGGTTACTTTCGGATCAGCCCCAGCATTTT.

The chain combines TRBV6-5 with TRBJ2-1; 8 bases map to TRBD2. V was clipped by 5 bases and J by 12 bases; unmatched bases: 3. The length of the CDR3 is 11 residues. Per germline, CDR1 MNHEY and CDR2 SVGAGI. CDR3 sequence (DNA): TGTGCCAGCAGTGCGGGGGGAGCGCAGTTCTTC. This codes for CASSAGGAQFF.

Only a few counts were recorded for this clone. The rearrangement links TRBV11-1 to TRBJ2-6; the D gene is possibly TRBD1 (5 bases). Trimming removed 6 bases at V and 3 bases at J, with 24 bases between. There are 19 residues in the CDR3. Germline-derived CDR1 and CDR2 are SGHAT and FQDESV (reference sequence). The CDR3 loop is CASSLRLRANAYGANVLTF. The DNA for the CDR3 is TGTGCCAGCAGTCTTCGCCTCAGGGCCAACGCTTATGGGGCCAACGTCCTGACTTTC.

The chain combines TRBV9 with TRBJ2-2, with D maybe TRBD2 (5 bases). The length of the CDR3 is 14 residues. CDR1 SGDLS and CDR2 YYNGEE come from the germline V gene. Trimming pared 2 bases from V and 6 bases from J, leaving 11 bases between. For the CDR3, the DNA is TGTGCCAGCAGCGTTCTAGCCGGACCCGGGGAGCTGTTTTTT. This sequence encodes CASSVLAGPGELFF.

This clone has just a few counts. V usage is TRBV7-2 and J usage is TRBJ2-7; a possible D gene is TRBD1 (6 bases). With 1 base removed from V and 0 bases from J, the gap between germline ends came to 13 bases. This CDR3 is built from 16 residues. Germline CDR1 reads SGHTA; CDR2 reads FQGNSA. Here the CDR3 reads CASSLDGQINSYEQYF. CDR3 sequence (DNA): TGTGCCAGCAGCTTAGACGGACAGATCAACTCCTACGAGCAGTACTTC.

This clone came up a few times. The chain carries TRBV30 and TRBJ2-5; D is possibly TRBD2 (5 bases). The V end was cut by 1 base, the J end by 5 bases, with 17 bases between. The CDR3 length is 15 residues. CDR1 and CDR2 (germline): GTSNPN, SVGIG (reference sequence). CDR3 region: CAWSGGLNGKETQYF. Written as DNA, the CDR3 is TGTGCCTGGAGTGGGGGATTGAACGGGAAGGAGACCCAGTACTTC.

This clone was recorded a few times. The chain has TRBV30 and TRBJ1-1; TRBD1 is a possible D gene (6 bases). V dropped 3 bases and J dropped 3 bases, with 8 bases sitting between them. Germline CDR1 GTSNPN, CDR2 SVGIG (reference sequence). The CDR3 covers 12 residues. The CDR3 is CAWRQGHTEAFF. Here the CDR3 DNA reads TGTGCCTGGAGGCAGGGGCACACTGAAGCTTTCTTT.

The chain recombines TRBV6-5 with TRBJ1-5; 9 bases fit TRBD1. In germline, CDR1 is MNHEY, CDR2 SVGAGI. Losses at the gene ends were 4 bases for V and 0 bases for J; bases not matched to a gene: 1. This CDR3 comprises 15 residues. The CDR3 DNA reads as TGTGCCAGCAGTTGGGGACAGGGTAGCAATCAGCCCCAGCATTTT. Translating it yields CASSWGQGSNQPQHF.

In its sample, this clone was seen a few times. DNA for the CDR3: TGCGCCAGCTTAACGGGGGACAGGGGGCCCACAGATACGCAGTATTTT. Its translation is CASLTGDRGPTDTQYF. The rearrangement links TRBV5-1 to TRBJ2-3, with 12 bases fitting TRBD1. This CDR3 region has 16 residues. The trim removed 7 bases at V and 2 bases at J, leaving 8 bases unmatched. The germline V gene encodes CDR1 SGHRS and CDR2 YFSETQ.

The table lists this clone with a few counts. The chain couples TRBV5-1 to TRBJ2-7, with 8 nucleotides matching TRBD1. The V segment lost 4 bases and the J segment 0 bases; nucleotides outside the gene matches: 6. The germline CDR1 and CDR2 sequences are SGHRS and YFSETQ. The CDR3 extends over 15 amino acids. The CDR3 is CASSKPGQGSYEQYF. The CDR3 DNA is TGCGCCAGCAGCAAACCCGGACAGGGCTCCTACGAGCAGTACTTC.

This chain links TRBV7-2 with TRBJ2-7; TRBD2 aligns across 10 bases. Losses at the gene ends were 5 bases for V and 0 bases for J; bases not matched to a gene: 7. The CDR3 sequence is 16 residues long. CDR1 is SGHTA and CDR2 is FQGNSA in the germline V gene. CDR3 in amino acids: CASSPGTSDSSYEQYF. CDR3 DNA sequence: TGTGCCAGCAGCCCCGGGACTAGCGATAGCTCCTACGAGCAGTACTTC.

This clone was counted between two and nine times. The chain employs TRBV5-1 and TRBJ2-1; no definite D call. The V end was cut by 2 bases, the J end by 2 bases, with 8 bases between. In germline, CDR1 is SGHRS, CDR2 YFSETQ. There are 14 residues in the CDR3. In DNA form, the CDR3 reads TGCGCCAGCAGCTTTAACGGTCCCTACAATGAGCAGTTCTTC. Its translation: CASSFNGPYNEQFF.

On this clone itself: Different DNA sequences within this sample yield the same CDR3. The CDR3 loop reads CASSLAGGHNEQFF. CDR3 nucleotide sequence: TGTGCCAGCAGTTTAGCGGGAGGCCACAATGAGCAGTTCTTC. The chain combines TRBV28 with TRBJ2-1; 8 positions match TRBD2. The junction had 2 bases not matched to a gene; V was cut back by 2 bases and J by 5 bases. Germline loops: CDR1 MDHEN, CDR2 SYDVKM. This CDR3 is 14 amino acids long.

The rearrangement links TRBV18 to TRBJ2-1, with a tentative D call TRBD2 (5 bases). Trimming left V 2 bases short and J 0 bases short, with 8 bases between. CDR3 length equals 15 residues. CDR1 KGHSH and CDR2 LQKENI come from the germline V gene. CDR3 protein: CASSPSGSSYNEQFF. For the CDR3, the DNA is TGTGCCAGCTCACCATCTGGGAGCTCCTACAATGAGCAGTTCTTC. The whole variable domain, remainder taken from reference TRBV18 and TRBJ2-1, is NAGVMQNPRHLVRRRGQEARLRCSPMKGHSHVYWYRQLPEEGLKFMVYLQKENIIDESGMPKERFSAEFPKEGPSILRIQQVVRGDSAAYFCASSPSGSSYNEQFFGPGTRLTVL.

This clone was recorded many times. V usage is TRBV9 and J usage is TRBJ2-1; D unresolved. V was clipped by 0 bases and J by 7 bases, with 8 bases between them. The CDR3 extends over 13 amino acids. Per the germline V gene, CDR1 is SGDLS and CDR2 is YYNGEE. The CDR3, as DNA: TGTGCCAGCAGCGTAGGAAGCGCTAATGAGCAGTTCTTC. This gives the protein CASSVGSANEQFF.

This clone was observed a handful of times. The CDR3 spells CASRKVFGTSGYEQYF. The CDR3 DNA reads TGTGCCAGTCGCAAAGTTTTTGGGACTAGCGGCTACGAGCAGTACTTC. The rearrangement joins TRBV19 to TRBJ2-7; 11 bases line up with TRBD2. The CDR3 consists of 16 residues. The V segment lost 8 bases and the J segment 3 bases; nucleotides outside the gene matches: 12. The germline V gene encodes CDR1 LNHDA and CDR2 SQIVND (reference sequence).

The chain carries TRBV9 and TRBJ2-7; D is uncertain. V gave up 0 bases and J gave up 0 bases, with 13 bases separating them. Germline CDR1 reads SGDLS; CDR2 reads YYNGEE. The CDR3 is 16 amino acids. This chain's CDR3 is CASSVAAGISSYEQYF. For the CDR3, the DNA is TGTGCCAGCAGCGTAGCTGCAGGAATTAGCTCCTACGAGCAGTACTTC.

This clone was observed a handful of times. The rearrangement joins TRBV2 to TRBJ1-1; D may be TRBD1 (6 bases). The CDR3 is 13 amino acids. With 4 bases removed from V and 4 bases from J, the gap between germline ends came to 10 bases. Germline CDR1 is SNHLY and CDR2 is FYNNEI. The CDR3 bases are TGTGCCAGCAGTGTCCAGGGGTTCACTGAAGCTTTCTTT. As protein: CASSVQGFTEAFF.

The rearrangement links TRBV19 to TRBJ2-1; TRBD2 matches at 7 bases. CDR3 size: 14 residues. The germline CDR1 and CDR2 sequences are LNHDA and SQIVND (reference sequence). After removal of 5 bases from V and 4 bases from J, the junction contained 5 bases not matched to a gene. In DNA, the CDR3 is TGTGCCAGTAGTGTGGCTAGCGGTTACAATGAGCAGTTCTTC. Protein sequence: CASSVASGYNEQFF.

This clone was detected only a few times. This sample includes further DNA sequences coding for the same CDR3. V usage is TRBV28 and J usage is TRBJ2-1; 7 nucleotides agree with TRBD2. CDR1 and CDR2 from the germline V gene are MDHEN and SYDVKM. There are 14 residues in the CDR3. The ends lost 6 bases at V and 0 bases at J; junction bases unmatched: 2. This chain's CDR3 is CASSPGGSYNEQFF. CDR3 coding DNA: TGTGCCAGCAGCCCGGGGGGCTCCTACAATGAGCAGTTCTTC.

This clone was seen only a few times. The chain combines TRBV18 with TRBJ2-3; 10 bases are a match to TRBD2. Germline V gene data show CDR1 as KGHSH and CDR2 as LQKENI. The ends lost 6 bases at V and 0 bases at J; junction bases unmatched: 6. The CDR3 extends over 16 amino acids. The CDR3 loop is CASSPTSGVSTDTQYF. Here the CDR3 DNA reads TGTGCCAGCTCCCCTACTAGCGGGGTTAGCACAGATACGCAGTATTTT.